The clone carrying this TCR beta chain is a singleton in its sample. Antigen specificity is unknown. Between the trimmed V and J ends, which lost 2 bases and 1 base, there was a span of 16 bases. CDR3 size: 17 residues. Per the germline V gene, CDR1 is MGHRA and CDR2 is YSYEKL. The sample belongs to a study of T-cell reconstitution after alpha-beta-depleted transplantation in children. A library of TCRbeta sequences, prepared with unique molecular identifiers, was generated. TCRdb re-called the PCR reads through MiXCR, storing one row per CDR3 protein. Altogether 700,000 to 950,000 distinct CDR3 sequences are present, 15% to 20% being singletons, with the ten largest covering just under 5%. Study-level points and caveats: There were reportedly several hundred expanded graft clones from which alpha-beta T cells came about two months after transplant. At the one-year point after transplant, T-cell counts and TCRbeta diversity were found to come mostly from T cells that had been newly produced. Surviving recipient T cells and thymic progenitors produced the high day-60 TCRbeta diversity seen in some patients.

The sample here was PBMCs, mostly from graft donor cells, taken 360 days after TCRalphabeta/CD19-depleted stem cell transplant. The clonotype comes from a male patient younger than 18 who had a stem cell transplant for acute lymphoblastic leukemia, so the T cells may come from the graft donor. The chain combines TRBV4-1 with TRBJ2-3; D not certain. In DNA, the CDR3 is TGCGCCAGCAGCCAAATAGCTACAAATCTACGCACAGATACGCAGTATTTT. It is translated as CASSQIATNLRTDTQYF.